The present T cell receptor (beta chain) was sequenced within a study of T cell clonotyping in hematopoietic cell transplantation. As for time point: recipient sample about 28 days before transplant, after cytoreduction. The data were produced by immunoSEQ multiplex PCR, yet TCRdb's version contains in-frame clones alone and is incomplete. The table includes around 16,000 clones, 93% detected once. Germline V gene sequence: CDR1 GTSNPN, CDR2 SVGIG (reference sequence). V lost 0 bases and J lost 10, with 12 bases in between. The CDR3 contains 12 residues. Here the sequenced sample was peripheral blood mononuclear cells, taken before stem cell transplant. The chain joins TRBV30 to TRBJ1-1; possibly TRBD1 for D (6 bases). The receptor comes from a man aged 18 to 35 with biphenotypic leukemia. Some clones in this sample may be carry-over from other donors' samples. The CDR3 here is CAWSVGHIGAFF. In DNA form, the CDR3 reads TGTGCCTGGAGTGTGGGACACATAGGAGCTTTCTTT.